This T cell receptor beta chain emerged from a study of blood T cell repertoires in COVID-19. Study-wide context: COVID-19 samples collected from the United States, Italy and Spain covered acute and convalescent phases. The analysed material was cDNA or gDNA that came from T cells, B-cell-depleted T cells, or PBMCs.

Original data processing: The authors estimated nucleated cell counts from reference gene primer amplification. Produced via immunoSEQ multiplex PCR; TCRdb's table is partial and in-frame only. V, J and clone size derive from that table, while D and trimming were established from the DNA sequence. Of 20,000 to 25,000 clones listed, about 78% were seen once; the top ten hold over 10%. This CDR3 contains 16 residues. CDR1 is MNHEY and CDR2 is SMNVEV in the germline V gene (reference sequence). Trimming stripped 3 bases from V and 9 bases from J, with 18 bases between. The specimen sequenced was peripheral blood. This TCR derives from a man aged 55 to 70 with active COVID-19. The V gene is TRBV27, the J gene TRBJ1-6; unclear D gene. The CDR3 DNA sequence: TGTGCCAGCAGTTTGGGAGAGGCCTACCGGGGTTCACCCCTCCACTTT. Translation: CASSLGEAYRGSPLHF.